A selection of T cell receptor beta chains follows, all from one sample in a study of molecular identifiers for immune sequencing clone quantification. TCRdb re-called the PCR reads with MiXCR, one entry per CDR3 protein. The table has about half a million distinct CDR3 sequences, less than 30% seen once. The sequencing sample was made of naive CD8+ T cells from blood, with Jurkat cell RNA spiked in. These TCRs come from a human donor in good health. Some libraries in this study had Jurkat cell RNA spiked in. Both conserved end residues are part of each CDR3. Fields, in order: J gene, CDR3 length, V gene, clone size, D gene, CDR3 DNA, CDR3 protein. The D gene is left open where the match is weak. Expanded clones are given a class, and other clones once, few, many or no size at all.

j_call: TRBJ2-7
cdr3_length: 15
v_call: TRBV19
clone_size: few
d_call: TRBD2
cdr3_nt: TGTGCCAGTAGTTTCGGACTAGCCGCGTCCTACGAGCAGTACTTC
cdr3_aa: CASSFGLAASYEQYF

j_call: TRBJ1-1
cdr3_length: 14
v_call: TRBV6-2/TRBV6-3
clone_size: NA
d_call: NA
cdr3_nt: TGTGCCAGCAGTCCCGAAGGGGGTCTTTCTGGAGCTTTCTTT
cdr3_aa: CASSPEGGLSGAFF

j_call: TRBJ2-3
cdr3_length: 11
v_call: TRBV7-9
clone_size: many
d_call: NA
cdr3_nt: TGTGCCAGCGTCGTCGGGGATACGCAGTATTTT
cdr3_aa: CASVVGDTQYF

j_call: TRBJ1-2
cdr3_length: 16
v_call: TRBV14
clone_size: many
d_call: TRBD1
cdr3_nt: TGTGCCAGCAGCCTCGCCGACAGGGTCCCCTTCTATGGCTACACCTTC
cdr3_aa: CASSLADRVPFYGYTF

j_call: TRBJ2-7
cdr3_length: 14
v_call: TRBV7-9
clone_size: few
d_call: TRBD1
cdr3_nt: TGTGCCAGCAGCGTCTGGGACAGCTCCTACGAGCAGTACTTC
cdr3_aa: CASSVWDSSYEQYF

j_call: TRBJ2-7
cdr3_length: 14
v_call: TRBV5-5
clone_size: NA
d_call: TRBD2
cdr3_nt: TGTGCCAGCAGCGCAAGCGGGGCAGGCTACGAGCAGTACTTC
cdr3_aa: CASSASGAGYEQYF

j_call: TRBJ1-6
cdr3_length: 16
v_call: TRBV7-6
clone_size: few
d_call: NA
cdr3_nt: TGTGCCAGCAGCTTAGCGGCACAGGGCGGGAGTTCACCCCTCCACTTT
cdr3_aa: CASSLAAQGGSSPLHF

j_call: TRBJ1-6
cdr3_length: 15
v_call: TRBV12-3/TRBV12-4
clone_size: many
d_call: NA
cdr3_nt: TGTGCCAGCAGTTTAGCGTCGGGAGGATATTCACCCCTCCACTTT
cdr3_aa: CASSLASGGYSPLHF

j_call: TRBJ2-2
cdr3_length: 15
v_call: TRBV6-2/TRBV6-3
clone_size: many
d_call: NA
cdr3_nt: TGTGCCAGCAGTTACTGGACAGCCAAGACCGGGGAGCTGTTTTTT
cdr3_aa: CASSYWTAKTGELFF

j_call: TRBJ2-7
cdr3_length: 15
v_call: TRBV28
clone_size: many
d_call: TRBD2
cdr3_nt: TGTGCCAGCAGACCCGGCGGGAGTCCATCCTACGAGCAGTACTTC
cdr3_aa: CASRPGGSPSYEQYF

j_call: TRBJ2-2
cdr3_length: 13
v_call: TRBV2
clone_size: many
d_call: NA
cdr3_nt: TGTGCCAGCAGTGAATGGGGGACCGGGGAGCTGTTTTTT
cdr3_aa: CASSEWGTGELFF

j_call: TRBJ1-1
cdr3_length: 15
v_call: TRBV3-1
clone_size: few
d_call: TRBD1
cdr3_nt: TGTACCAGCACCTGGACAGGGGGAAGGAACACTGAAGCTTTCTTT
cdr3_aa: CTSTWTGGRNTEAFF

j_call: TRBJ2-7
cdr3_length: 16
v_call: TRBV5-6
clone_size: many
d_call: TRBD2
cdr3_nt: TGTGCCAGCAGCTTGGACGGACTAGCGGGGCCCTACGAGCAGTACTTC
cdr3_aa: CASSLDGLAGPYEQYF

j_call: TRBJ2-5
cdr3_length: 14
v_call: TRBV19
clone_size: NA
d_call: NA
cdr3_nt: TGTGCCAGTAGTTCCGGGACCCTCCGGGAGACCCAGTACTTC
cdr3_aa: CASSSGTLRETQYF

j_call: TRBJ1-1
cdr3_length: 14
v_call: TRBV27
clone_size: NA
d_call: TRBD1
cdr3_nt: TGTGCCAGCAGTTTATGGGGACAGGAGACTGAAGCTTTCTTT
cdr3_aa: CASSLWGQETEAFF

j_call: TRBJ2-3
cdr3_length: 12
v_call: TRBV7-9
clone_size: NA
d_call: TRBD1
cdr3_nt: TGTGCCAGCAGCTTCTGGACAGGTACGCAGTATTTT
cdr3_aa: CASSFWTGTQYF

j_call: TRBJ2-5
cdr3_length: 14
v_call: TRBV27
clone_size: few
d_call: NA
cdr3_nt: TGTGCCAGCAGTTTACACAAGGGGGGGGAGACCCAGTACTTC
cdr3_aa: CASSLHKGGETQYF

j_call: TRBJ1-5
cdr3_length: 14
v_call: TRBV7-9
clone_size: many
d_call: NA
cdr3_nt: TGTGCCAGCAGTCTAGGGGGACACAATCAGCCCCAGCATTTT
cdr3_aa: CASSLGGHNQPQHF

j_call: TRBJ1-5
cdr3_length: 14
v_call: TRBV7-9
clone_size: many
d_call: TRBD1
cdr3_nt: TGTGCCAGCAGCCGGGACAGTCTCTATCAGCCCCAGCATTTT
cdr3_aa: CASSRDSLYQPQHF

j_call: TRBJ2-1
cdr3_length: 14
v_call: TRBV2
clone_size: NA
d_call: NA
cdr3_nt: TGTGCCAGCAGTGATGCTAGCAGGTACAATGAGCAGTTCTTC
cdr3_aa: CASSDASRYNEQFF